The clone carrying this T cell receptor beta chain was observed many times. The data originate from a study of T cell repertoires in cytomegalovirus infection. About the study: In public TCR beta signatures, there were indications of both CMV infection and matching HLA type.

From the reads, TCRdb called clonotypes with MiXCR, one entry per CDR3 protein. The sample lists hundreds of thousands of distinct CDR3 sequences, 20% to 25% seen once, with around 8% in the top ten. The V end lost 2 bases, the J end lost 4 bases, and 15 bases lay between the germline ends. Germline V gene data show CDR1 as SGHVS and CDR2 as FQNEAQ. CDR3 length: 15 residues. The V gene is TRBV7-8, the J gene TRBJ2-7, with D perhaps TRBD1 (5 bases). The specimen was CD8+ T cells from PBMCs. The sequence derives from a human donor in good health (CMV status not recorded). Some clones in this sample may be carry-over from other donors' samples. DNA of the CDR3: TGTGCCAGCAGCTTATCGACAGTTAGCCCTTACGAGCAGTACTTC. It yields the protein CASSLSTVSPYEQYF.